The 7 T cell receptor beta chains presented below share a single source sample, sequenced in a study of a mutant IDH1 vaccine in newly diagnosed glioma. The time point: week 35, safety follow-up. Doses comprised 300 ug of mutant IDH1 20-mer peptide each, plus topical imiquimod. These receptors lack a known antigen. Assay: immunoSEQ multiplex PCR; the TCRdb copy retains only in-frame clones and omits some. The profile shows under 50,000 clones, approximately 90% of them singletons. The sample here was PBMCs, taken from a glioma patient whose treatment included an IDH1 peptide vaccine. The receptors stem from a woman between 40 and 50 years old with glioma.

The chain joins TRBV18 to TRBJ1-1; TRBD1 might be the D (6 bases). Germline V gene lookup returns CDR1 KGHSH and CDR2 LQKENI. Between the trimmed V and J ends, which lost 0 bases and 3 bases, there was a span of 11 bases. CDR3 length equals 15 residues. For the CDR3, the DNA is TGTGCCAGCTCACCACCACAGGGTCGGGACACTGAAGCTTTCTTT. This gives the protein CASSPPQGRDTEAFF.

CDR3 protein: CASSGDGANTGELFF. CDR3 bases: TGTGCCAGCAGCGGGGACGGGGCGAACACCGGGGAGCTGTTTTTT. The chain couples TRBV9 to TRBJ2-2, with D perhaps given as TRBD1 or TRBD2 (5 bases each). The CDR3 is made up of 15 amino acids. V was trimmed by 3 bases and J by 0 bases, leaving 9 bases between them. Germline V CDR1 and CDR2: SGDLS, YYNGEE.

The V and J genes are TRBV5-1 and TRBJ2-5, with 13 bases fitting TRBD2. The CDR3 totals 17 residues. The junction had 7 bases not matched to a gene; V was cut back by 1 base and J by 4 bases. The germline V gene has CDR1 SGHRS and CDR2 YFSETQ. As DNA, the CDR3 is TGCGCCAGCAGCTTGATACTAGCGGGAGGGCCGGGAGAGACCCAGTACTTC. Protein: CASSLILAGGPGETQYF.

The chain combines TRBV15 with TRBJ1-5, with D maybe TRBD1 (5 bases). The CDR3 loop spans 13 amino acids. V was clipped by 8 bases and J by 0 bases, with 8 bases between them. Germline V gene data show CDR1 as LNHNV and CDR2 as YYDKDF (reference sequence). The CDR3 is CATGTYSNQPQHF. The CDR3 DNA reads TGTGCCACCGGGACCTATAGCAATCAGCCCCAGCATTTT.

The V call is TRBV28, the J call TRBJ2-2; D remains unclear. Germline-derived CDR1 and CDR2 are MDHEN and SYDVKM. The V gene lost 7 bases and the J gene lost 7 bases, with 13 bases spanning the gap. The CDR3 runs to 13 residues. The CDR3 loop is CASILSLGGELFF. The CDR3 DNA is TGTGCCAGCATTCTTTCCTTAGGCGGGGAGCTGTTTTTT. The whole variable domain, filled in from reference TRBV28 and TRBJ2-2, reads DVKVTQSSRYLVKRTGEKVFLECVQDMDHENMFWYRQDPGLGLRLIYFSYDVKMKEKGDIPEGYSVSREKKERFSLILESASTNQTSMYLCASILSLGGELFFGEGSRLTVL.

The V and J genes are TRBV6-1 and TRBJ2-2; possibly TRBD1 or TRBD2 for D (5 bases each). V dropped 10 bases and J dropped 0 bases, with 15 bases sitting between them. CDR3 size: 15 residues. Germline CDR1 MNHNS, CDR2 SASEGT. The DNA for the CDR3 is TGTGCCACCGGGACGGGCTCCTCGAACACCGGGGAGCTGTTTTTT. This translates into CATGTGSSNTGELFF.

This chain connects TRBV5-1 to TRBJ1-4, with unresolved D. This CDR3 region has 16 residues. V shed 0 bases and J shed 7 bases, with 16 bases lying between them. Germline CDR1 reads SGHRS; CDR2 reads YFSETQ. The CDR3 DNA follows: TGCGCCAGCAGCTTGGCCGGAGACTCGGAGGGTGAAAAACTGTTTTTT. Its protein product is CASSLAGDSEGEKLFF.